One sample yielded the 29 T cell receptor beta chains listed below, sequenced in a study of T cells expressing NK-cell markers. TCRdb re-called the 5' RACE reads and catalogs CDR3 proteins one per entry, DNA excluded. The table counts roughly 390,000 distinct CDR3 sequences; about 10% lies in the top ten. Material for sequencing was blood T cells: a sorted CD56 or NKG2C T cell subset, CD4+ or CD8+ T cells, or bulk PBMC T cells (not recorded which). The source is a woman in her 50s in good health.

The chain recombines TRBV5-1 with TRBJ2-2; TCRdb designates TRBD1, a call that cannot be tested without DNA. The CDR3 loop spans 16 amino acids. Per the germline V gene, CDR1 is SGHRS and CDR2 is YFSETQ. The chain's CDR3 is CASSNRGTDLTGELFF.

V is TRBV3-1 and J is TRBJ2-2; the D gene TCRdb calls, TRBD1, cannot be checked with no DNA. The germline gives CDR1 LGHDT, CDR2 YNNKEL (reference sequence). The CDR3 runs 15 residues. CDR3: CASRRTGGSTGELFF.

The rearrangement uses TRBV12-3 or TRBV12-4 and TRBJ1-5; as DNA is missing, the TRBD1 call by TCRdb cannot be tested. The CDR3 runs to 16 residues. This CDR3 is CASSLGGVGLRQPQHF.

The J gene is TRBJ2-7, the V gene TRBV12-3 or TRBV12-4; TCRdb outputs TRBD2, but without DNA this stays unchecked. The CDR3 extends over 16 amino acids. This chain's CDR3 is CASSVTGTSGIYEQYF.

This chain links TRBV4-1 with TRBJ2-1; with no DNA, the TCRdb D assignment of TRBD2 cannot be verified. The CDR3 is 14 amino acids. The V gene's germline CDR1 is MGHRA and CDR2 YSYEKL. CDR3 loop: CASSQLGGSGEQFF.

The chain employs TRBV6-5 and TRBJ2-1; TCRdb indicates TRBD2, and absent DNA this call remains unverified. CDR3 length: 16 amino acids. Germline V gene data show CDR1 as MNHEY and CDR2 as SVGAGI. The chain's CDR3 is CASSPEREGIHNEQFF.

The chain carries TRBV20-1 and TRBJ2-3; TCRdb picks TRBD1, but there is no DNA to check that call. Germline assignment: CDR1 DFQATT and CDR2 SNEGSKA (reference sequence). There are 15 residues in the CDR3. This chain's CDR3 is CSAFSPGTSTDTQYF.

The chain's CDR3 is CASELNTEAFF. The gene calls are TRBV12-3 or TRBV12-4 and TRBJ1-1. The CDR3 has 11 residues.

V usage is TRBV7-2 and J usage is TRBJ2-6; without DNA, the TCRdb call of TRBD2 cannot be checked. CDR1 is SGHTA and CDR2 is FQGNSA in the germline V gene. The CDR3 covers 21 residues. CDR3 loop: CASSSRGSGLAESSGANVLTF.

J is TRBJ1-3 and V is TRBV3-1. CDR3 size: 15 residues. The germline CDR1 and CDR2 sequences are LGHDT and YNNKEL (reference sequence). CDR3 protein: CASSQDLALGNTIYF.

This rearrangement joins TRBV7-9 to TRBJ2-3; with no DNA, the TCRdb D assignment of TRBD2 cannot be verified. The CDR3 is 15 residues long. The germline V gene encodes CDR1 SEHNR and CDR2 FQNEAQ (reference sequence). This CDR3 is CASSPIAGGSDTQYF. Supplemented by reference TRBV7-9 and TRBJ2-3, the full variable domain reads DTGVSQNPRHKITKRGQNVTFRCDPISEHNRLYWYRQTLGQGPEFLTYFQNEAQLEKSRLLSDRFSAERPKGSFSTLEIQRTEQGDSAMYLCASSPIAGGSDTQYFGPGTRLTVL.

V gene TRBV7-6 combines with J gene TRBJ2-7; no DNA is available, so the TRBD1 call from TCRdb remains unchecked. The CDR3 is made up of 15 amino acids. Germline-derived CDR1 and CDR2 are SGHVS and FNYEAQ. This CDR3 is CASSRGQPTSSEQYF. Together with reference TRBV7-6 and TRBJ2-7, the CDR3 gives the full variable domain: GAGVSQSPRYKVTKRGQDVALRCDPISGHVSLYWYRQALGQGPEFLTYFNYEAQQDKSGLPNDRFSAERPEGSISTLTIQRTEQRDSAMYRCASSRGQPTSSEQYFGPGTRLTVT.

This sequence joins TRBV29-1 and TRBJ2-1; TCRdb returns TRBD2, unconfirmable since there is no DNA. CDR3 length equals 14 residues. CDR1 SQVTM and CDR2 ANQGSEA come from the germline V gene. The CDR3 loop is CSALASGLVAEQFF.

The chain has TRBV3-1 and TRBJ1-2. This CDR3 is 15 amino acids long. Germline assignment: CDR1 LGHDT and CDR2 YNNKEL (reference sequence). CDR3: CASSNKEAGVYGYTF.

The chain joins TRBV9 to TRBJ2-5; TCRdb picks TRBD1, but there is no DNA to check that call. This CDR3 spans 14 amino acids. Germline V gene lookup returns CDR1 SGDLS and CDR2 YYNGEE. CDR3 in amino acids: CASSVGPEGETQYF.

The CDR3 loop reads CASSTQGVGELFF. This rearrangement joins TRBV12-3 or TRBV12-4 to TRBJ2-2; the D gene TCRdb calls, TRBD1, cannot be checked with no DNA. The CDR3 covers 13 residues.

The CDR3 is CASSPNLAEQETQYF. This chain connects TRBV7-3 to TRBJ2-5; no DNA is available, so the TRBD2 call from TCRdb remains unchecked. Germline CDR1 SGHTA, CDR2 FQGTGA. The CDR3 totals 15 residues. Looking up the rest from reference TRBV7-3 and TRBJ2-5 gives the full variable domain: GAGVSQTPSNKVTEKGKYVELRCDPISGHTALYWYRQSLGQGPEFLIYFQGTGAADDSGLPNDRFFAVRPEGSVSTLKIQRTERGDSAVYLCASSPNLAEQETQYFGPGTRLLVL.

The chain combines TRBV2 with TRBJ2-1; there is no DNA to check the TCRdb D call of TRBD2. Germline V gene data show CDR1 as SNHLY and CDR2 as FYNNEI. The CDR3 runs 16 residues. The CDR3 loop is CASSEGGLAGHNEQFF.

V and J are TRBV24-1 and TRBJ2-2; TCRdb's assignment of TRBD1 cannot be checked, as there is no DNA. The CDR3 runs to 15 residues. The germline gives CDR1 KGHDR, CDR2 SFDVKD. This CDR3 is CATQGPTGASGELFF.

The rearrangement links TRBV20-1 to TRBJ2-4; TCRdb returns TRBD1, unconfirmable since there is no DNA. Germline V gene lookup returns CDR1 DFQATT and CDR2 SNEGSKA (reference sequence). This CDR3 has 15 amino acids. Here the CDR3 reads CSAQTGGASKNIQYF.

This chain links TRBV20-1 with TRBJ2-1; with no DNA, the TCRdb D assignment of TRBD1 cannot be verified. Germline V gene sequence: CDR1 DFQATT, CDR2 SNEGSKA (reference sequence). The CDR3 sequence is 16 residues long. The chain's CDR3 is CSASQPRAYSYNEQFF.

The V gene is TRBV12-3 or TRBV12-4, the J gene TRBJ2-3; TCRdb outputs TRBD2, but without DNA this stays unchecked. The CDR3 totals 14 residues. The CDR3 is CASKEGDVRDTQYF.

The V gene is TRBV6-1, the J gene TRBJ2-1; lacking DNA, the TRBD2 call made by TCRdb goes unchecked. The CDR3 runs to 14 residues. CDR1 MNHNS and CDR2 SASEGT come from the germline V gene. The CDR3 sequence is CASRPSGRVGEQFF.

V and J are TRBV11-2 and TRBJ1-2; checking the TCRdb D call of TRBD1 is not possible without DNA. The CDR3 loop spans 16 amino acids. Germline V gives CDR1 SGHAT, CDR2 FQNNGV. CDR3 loop: CASSPVSRGSVQGYTF.

This chain uses TRBV10-2 with TRBJ2-2. This CDR3 is built from 14 residues. Germline V lookup: CDR1 WSHSY, CDR2 SAAADI. CDR3 protein: CASRIGTNTGELFF.

J is TRBJ2-1 and V is TRBV9; TCRdb calls TRBD2, which cannot be checked without DNA. Germline V gives CDR1 SGDLS, CDR2 YYNGEE. CDR3 length: 12 amino acids. CDR3 region: CASSSVPGEQFF.

The rearrangement uses TRBV15 and TRBJ1-4; TCRdb calls TRBD1, which cannot be checked without DNA. This CDR3 comprises 18 residues. Germline CDR1 is LNHNV and CDR2 is YYDKDF (reference sequence). CDR3 amino acids: CATSRSTGGRSTNEKLFF.

CDR3 region: CSAYDWGRNYGYTF. The chain links TRBV29-1 to TRBJ1-2; TCRdb's D call, TRBD1, is unchecked because there is no DNA. Germline V gene sequence: CDR1 SQVTM, CDR2 ANQGSEA. The CDR3 sequence is 14 residues long.

This chain links TRBV29-1 with TRBJ1-2; without DNA, the TCRdb call of TRBD1 cannot be checked. CDR3 length: 11 amino acids. From germline, CDR1 is SQVTM and CDR2 ANQGSEA. CDR3 residues: CSATTGGGYTF.